Listed here are 13 T cell receptor beta chains from one sample, sequenced in a study of blood T cell repertoires in COVID-19 (TCRdb year 2020). Libraries were prepared through the immunoSEQ multiplex PCR assay. TCRdb mirrors the immuneACCESS table, restricted to in-frame sequences. Some clones are absent from its copies; in checked studies, under half trace to an unresolved V gene, and the reason for the others is unknown. This sample comprises roughly 100,000 clones, around four fifths of them detected only once. The ten largest clones capture 19% of the sample. Sequencing was performed on peripheral blood. These receptors were obtained from a woman in her 70s with acute or convalescent COVID-19.

The chain recombines TRBV27 with TRBJ2-1; 13 bases map to TRBD2. Per germline, CDR1 MNHEY and CDR2 SMNVEV (reference sequence). Germline trimming cut 4 bases from V and 15 bases from J; bases unmatched to any gene: 6. The CDR3 runs 13 residues. As DNA, the CDR3 is TGTGCCAGCAGTTCTCGACTAGCGGGGGGTGTGTTCTTC. Translating it yields CASSSRLAGGVFF.

The V gene is TRBV5-1, the J gene TRBJ1-6, with a weak D call TRBD1 (6 bases). CDR1 and CDR2 (germline): SGHRS, YFSETQ. Trimming took off 1 base at V and 5 bases at J, with 7 bases between the two ends. CDR3 length equals 14 residues. The CDR3: CASSLKGDNSPLHF. CDR3 nucleotides: TGCGCCAGCAGCTTGAAGGGGGATAATTCACCCCTCCACTTT. The whole variable domain, filled in from reference TRBV5-1 and TRBJ1-6, reads KAGVTQTPRYLIKTRGQQVTLSCSPISGHRSVSWYQQTPGQGLQFLFEYFSETQRNKGNFPGRFSGRQFSNSRSEMNVSTLELGDSALYLCASSLKGDNSPLHFGNGTRLTVT.

The CDR3 loop is CASSFGQVSYEQYF. The DNA for the CDR3 is TGTGCCAGCAGTTTTGGTCAGGTATCCTACGAGCAGTACTTC. J is TRBJ2-7 and V is TRBV28; unclear D gene. The CDR3 runs to 14 residues. Germline V gene sequence: CDR1 MDHEN, CDR2 SYDVKM. V was cut by 3 bases and J by 1 base, with 10 bases left in between.

On this clone: Other nucleotide sequences in the sample specify the same CDR3. The chain joins TRBV5-1 to TRBJ2-3; no clear D. Germline values: CDR1 SGHRS, CDR2 YFSETQ. CDR3 length: 13 amino acids. V lost 0 bases, J lost 1 base, and 3 bases lay in between. The CDR3 protein is CASSLAGTDTQYF. As DNA, the CDR3 is TGCGCCAGCAGCTTGGCTGGCACAGATACGCAGTATTTT.

The chain recombines TRBV28 with TRBJ2-7; TRBD1 is a possible D gene (6 bases). This CDR3 comprises 14 residues. Germline CDR1 is MDHEN and CDR2 is SYDVKM. V was pared by 5 bases and J by 3 bases, with 14 bases between. CDR3 protein: CASSPTTGNYEQYF. In DNA, the CDR3 is TGTGCCAGCAGTCCCACGACAGGTAACTACGAGCAGTACTTC.

The chain combines TRBV12-3 or TRBV12-4 with TRBJ2-3; D gene ambiguous. The germline V and J ends were trimmed by 5 bases and 2 bases, with 8 bases remaining between them. The CDR3 loop spans 13 amino acids. CDR3 in DNA: TGTGCCAGCAGTCTGACAACCACAGATACGCAGTATTTT. Translating it yields CASSLTTTDTQYF.

This chain connects TRBV5-6 to TRBJ1-6; 8 positions agree with TRBD1. Germline V lookup: CDR1 SGHDT, CDR2 YYEEEE. The CDR3 runs to 15 residues. The V gene end was trimmed by 5 bases and the J gene end by 13 bases; junction bases not matched to a gene: 14. CDR3 region: CASRVWTGTVRPLHF. The CDR3 DNA reads TGTGCCAGCAGAGTATGGACAGGGACAGTAAGGCCCCTCCACTTT.

V usage is TRBV6-5 and J usage is TRBJ2-1; 8 nucleotides align to TRBD1. The trim removed 6 bases at V and 8 bases at J, leaving 9 bases unmatched. This CDR3 comprises 14 residues. Looked up from germline, CDR1 is MNHEY and CDR2 is SVGAGI. CDR3 loop: CASRTRDRWHEQFF. The CDR3 region has the DNA TGTGCCAGCAGAACCCGGGACAGGTGGCATGAGCAGTTCTTC.

Points on this clone: The same CDR3 also results from other DNA sequences found in this sample. This chain joins TRBV19 and TRBJ1-5; maybe TRBD1 (6 bases). Germline assignment: CDR1 LNHDA and CDR2 SQIVND (reference sequence). The CDR3 is 14 amino acids. V dropped 3 bases and J dropped 5 bases, with 11 bases sitting between them. The CDR3 bases are TGTGCCAGTAGTATTGTCAGGGGAGATCAGCCCCAGCATTTT. This encodes CASSIVRGDQPQHF.

This chain links TRBV10-3 with TRBJ2-3; no clear D gene. The CDR3 is made up of 13 amino acids. Between the trimmed V and J ends, which lost 5 bases and 2 bases, there was a span of 8 bases. Germline CDR1 and CDR2: ENHRY and SYGVKD. The CDR3 loop is CAISTPPTDTQYF. The CDR3 DNA is TGTGCCATCAGTACACCACCCACAGATACGCAGTATTTT.

This clone turned up a few times. This chain uses TRBV7-9 with TRBJ1-1, with TRBD1 matching 9 bases. The CDR3 totals 16 residues. Germline assignment: CDR1 SEHNR and CDR2 FQNEAQ (reference sequence). The V gene end was trimmed by 3 bases and the J gene end by 4 bases; junction bases not matched to a gene: 9. The DNA for the CDR3 is TGTGCCAGCAGCTTTCTCATAGACAGGGGGTTCACTGAAGCTTTCTTT. Encoded protein: CASSFLIDRGFTEAFF.

The chain employs TRBV14 and TRBJ2-7; weak D call: TRBD1 (6 bases). Germline V CDR1 and CDR2: SGHDN, FVKESK. The CDR3 consists of 14 residues. Trimming shortened V by 3 bases and J by 2 bases, and 11 bases separated the two germline ends. CDR3 in DNA: TGTGCCAGCAGCCAGGGGGCGAAAACCTACGAGCAGTACTTC. This translates into CASSQGAKTYEQYF.

To note about this clone: The junction does not match germline at one end; this may be a read error. The J gene is TRBJ1-4, the V gene TRBV6-1; maybe TRBD1 (6 bases). The CDR3 loop spans 16 amino acids. Germline CDR1 reads MNHNS; CDR2 reads SASEGT. The CDR3 region has the DNA TGTGCCAGCAGCGAAGGGCCCAGGGGACGGAATGAAAAACTGTTTTTT. Translating it yields CASSEGPRGRNEKLFF.